This T cell receptor (beta chain) is drawn from a study of vaccination effects on CD4 cells after COVID-19. ViraFEST expansion of antigen-specific CD4+ T cells with viral peptide pools preceded sequencing. Culture proceeded for approximately 10 days, and CD4+ T cells were then isolated. Vaccinated recipients, who were negative for nucleocapsid antibodies, had no history of SARS-CoV-2 infection. The table came from immunoSEQ multiplex PCR; TCRdb's copy has only in-frame clones and leaves some out. The sample consists of tens of thousands of clones, approximately 81% of them appearing once. Trimming took 0 bases from V and 9 from J; bases not matched to a gene: 11. The CDR3 contains 16 residues. Germline V lookup: CDR1 SQVTM, CDR2 ANQGSEA. A note on this clone: Its antigen is undetermined.

The J gene is TRBJ2-1, the V gene TRBV29-1, with 10 nucleotides matching TRBD1. The clonotype was recovered from a human donor who received a COVID-19 vaccine. Source: CD4+ T cells from PBMCs cultured with HCoV-229E spike peptides, taken before COVID-19 vaccination. CDR3 loop: CSVEDVRDRGGGEQFF. The CDR3 DNA is TGCAGCGTTGAAGACGTCCGGGACAGGGGCGGTGGTGAGCAGTTCTTC.